One and the same sample provided the 14 T cell receptor beta chains below, sequenced in a study of a mutant IDH1 vaccine in newly diagnosed glioma. Produced via immunoSEQ multiplex PCR; TCRdb's table is partial and in-frame only. This table holds 30,000 to 40,000 clones, roughly four fifths found once. These receptors are not linked to any known antigen. Time point reported: week 5, during vaccination. Topical imiquimod was applied with each vaccine dose, which held 300 ug of mutant IDH1 20-mer peptide. Specimen: PBMCs, collected from a glioma patient whose treatment included an IDH1 peptide vaccine. These receptors were taken from a man younger than 45 with glioma.

The gene calls are TRBV27 and TRBJ1-5; no firm D call. With 3 bases removed from V and 3 bases from J, the gap between germline ends came to 6 bases. The CDR3 covers 13 residues. Germline V gene data show CDR1 as MNHEY and CDR2 as SMNVEV (reference sequence). The DNA of the CDR3 is TGTGCCAGCAGTTTCGGAGCCAATCAGCCCCAGCATTTT. This gives the protein CASSFGANQPQHF.

The chain uses TRBV27 and TRBJ2-6; D perhaps matches TRBD1 (5 bases). CDR1 and CDR2 (germline): MNHEY, SMNVEV (reference sequence). The CDR3 totals 18 residues. V was cut by 7 bases and J by 0 bases, with 19 bases left in between. CDR3 nucleotide sequence: TGTGCCAGCAAAGTAAAGGGGATCCTCTACTCTGGGGCCAACGTCCTGACTTTC. Translation: CASKVKGILYSGANVLTF.

The chain uses TRBV6-5 and TRBJ2-1; D perhaps matches TRBD2 (7 bases). The length of the CDR3 is 15 residues. V lost 6 bases, J lost 6 bases, and 18 bases lay in between. Germline V lookup: CDR1 MNHEY, CDR2 SVGAGI. The CDR3 here is CASSLVGGRGNEQFF. CDR3 in DNA: TGTGCCAGCAGCCTCGTGGGGGGGCGGGGCAATGAGCAGTTCTTC.

The genes are TRBV5-4 and TRBJ1-1, with TRBD1 matching 7 bases. Germline V CDR1 and CDR2: SGHNT, YYREEE (reference sequence). CDR3 length equals 15 residues. V shed 0 bases and J 1 base; nucleotides not matched to a gene: 3. The CDR3 DNA follows: TGTGCCAGCAGCTTGGAGGGGGCTCGGAACACTGAAGCTTTCTTT. Amino acids: CASSLEGARNTEAFF.

Here the CDR3 reads CASSEARGGNEKLFF. The CDR3 coding sequence is TGTGCCAGCAGTGAAGCGCGAGGAGGTAATGAAAAACTGTTTTTT. V and J are TRBV2 and TRBJ1-4; D is unclear. The germline gives CDR1 SNHLY, CDR2 FYNNEI. The CDR3 runs 15 residues. V was shortened by 0 bases and J by 4 bases, with 9 bases between the two germline ends.

The J gene is TRBJ1-6, the V gene TRBV30; possibly TRBD1 for D (5 bases). The ends were cut back, 1 base at V and 8 bases at J, with 15 bases in the middle. This CDR3 is built from 15 residues. Germline V gives CDR1 GTSNPN, CDR2 SVGIG (reference sequence). The CDR3 protein is CAWSGGRGVDSPLHF. The CDR3 nucleotides read TGTGCCTGGAGTGGGGGTCGAGGGGTGGATTCACCCCTCCACTTT.

The chain recombines TRBV7-9 with TRBJ2-7; 8 positions match TRBD2. The CDR3 consists of 12 residues. Germline V lookup: CDR1 SEHNR, CDR2 FQNEAQ (reference sequence). The CDR3 sequence is CASGGDTYEQYF. The CDR3 nucleotides are TGTGCTTCCGGGGGGGACACCTACGAGCAGTACTTC.

The chain joins TRBV6-6 to TRBJ2-1; D ambiguous. Germline loops: CDR1 MNHNY, CDR2 SVGAGI (reference sequence). This CDR3 region has 13 residues. Trimming removed 6 bases at V and 6 bases at J, with 12 bases between. The CDR3 nucleotides read TGTGCCAGCAGCCTACAGCTGGGCAATGAGCAGTTCTTC. This translates into CASSLQLGNEQFF.

The chain employs TRBV19 and TRBJ1-5; 12 nucleotides align to TRBD1. V gave up 3 bases and J gave up 6 bases; unmatched junction bases: 6. Germline lookup yields CDR1 LNHDA and CDR2 SQIVND (reference sequence). The CDR3 has 16 residues. CDR3 protein: CASSITGTGGGQPQHF. The CDR3 DNA sequence: TGTGCCAGTAGTATCACCGGGACAGGGGGCGGTCAGCCCCAGCATTTT.

V is TRBV2 and J is TRBJ1-4; 7 bases line up with TRBD1. Germline V gives CDR1 SNHLY, CDR2 FYNNEI. V gave up 3 bases and J gave up 6 bases; unmatched junction bases: 7. The length of the CDR3 is 15 residues. The CDR3: CASSDLDREDEKLFF. Written as DNA, the CDR3 is TGTGCCAGCAGTGACCTTGACAGGGAGGATGAAAAACTGTTTTTT. Supplemented by reference TRBV2 and TRBJ1-4, the full variable domain reads EPEVTQTPSHQVTQMGQEVILRCVPISNHLYFYWYRQILGQKVEFLVSFYNNEISEKSEIFDDQFSVERPDGSNFTLKIRSTKLEDSAMYFCASSDLDREDEKLFFGSGTQLSVL.

This clone was seen once. This chain uses TRBV27 with TRBJ2-7, with D unclear. The germline V gene has CDR1 MNHEY and CDR2 SMNVEV (reference sequence). V gave up 5 bases and J gave up 0 bases, with 11 bases separating them. The CDR3 sequence is 14 residues long. CDR3 residues: CASSIRRTSYEQYF. The CDR3 DNA reads as TGTGCCAGCAGTATTCGACGGACCTCCTACGAGCAGTACTTC.

The chain links TRBV11-2 to TRBJ2-7, with no clear D. Germline-derived CDR1 and CDR2 are SGHAT and FQNNGV. V was trimmed by 0 bases and J by 6 bases, leaving 6 bases between them. The CDR3 runs to 12 residues. CDR3 in amino acids: CASSLDGPEQYF. The CDR3 DNA reads TGTGCCAGCAGCTTAGACGGGCCCGAGCAGTACTTC.

This sequence joins TRBV6-4 and TRBJ2-5; 10 bases agree with TRBD1. Germline trimming cut 3 bases from V and 1 base from J; bases unmatched to any gene: 2. Germline V gene data show CDR1 as MRHNA and CDR2 as SNTAGT. The CDR3 sequence is 15 residues long. The CDR3 is CASSEGQGSQETQYF. In nucleotides, the CDR3 is TGTGCCAGCAGTGAGGGACAGGGGTCCCAAGAGACCCAGTACTTC.

J is TRBJ2-7 and V is TRBV19; 8 nucleotides align to TRBD1. V trimming: 6 bases; J trimming: 1 base; junction bases outside the gene matches: 5. CDR3 length: 14 amino acids. Per the germline V gene, CDR1 is LNHDA and CDR2 is SQIVND (reference sequence). Here the CDR3 DNA reads TGTGCCAGTAGGGGAGGACAGGGATCCTACGAGCAGTACTTC. This translates into CASRGGQGSYEQYF.